The sample holds a few counts of the clone carrying this TCR beta chain. Its antigen is unidentified. CDR1 SGHNT and CDR2 YYREEE come from the germline V gene (reference sequence). The V and J ends lost 4 bases and 6 bases, in that order; junction bases with no gene match: 5. The CDR3 is 15 amino acids. The sample comes from a study of T cell repertoires in cytomegalovirus infection. Study in general: A matching HLA type, together with CMV infection, was signaled by public TCR beta signatures. Study results and limitations: The ex vivo response was dominated by HLA-C-restricted CMV-specific TCR beta clonotypes.

TCRdb reprocessed the reads via MiXCR and lists one record per CDR3 protein. The sample includes about 530,000 distinct CDR3 sequences, 26% of them seen just once. The J gene is TRBJ2-1, the V gene TRBV5-4; 12 nucleotides align to TRBD2. The sequence came from a human donor in good health (CMV status not recorded). Some clones in this sample may be carry-over from other donors' samples. The specimen was PBMCs. The CDR3 sequence is CASSQTSGSSNEQFF. In nucleotides, the CDR3 is TGTGCCAGCAGCCAGACTAGCGGGAGCTCCAATGAGCAGTTCTTC.